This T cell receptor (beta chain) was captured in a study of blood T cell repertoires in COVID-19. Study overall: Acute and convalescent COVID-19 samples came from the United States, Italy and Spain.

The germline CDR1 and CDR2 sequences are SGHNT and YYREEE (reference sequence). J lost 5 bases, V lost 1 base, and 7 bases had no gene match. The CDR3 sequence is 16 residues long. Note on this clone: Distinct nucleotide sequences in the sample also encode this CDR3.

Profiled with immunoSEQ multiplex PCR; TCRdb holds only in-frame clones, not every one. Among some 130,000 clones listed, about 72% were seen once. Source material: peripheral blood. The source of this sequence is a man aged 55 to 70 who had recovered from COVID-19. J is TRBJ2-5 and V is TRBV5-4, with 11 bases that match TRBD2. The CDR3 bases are TGTGCCAGCAGCTTGCCCCTAGCGGGAGGCGAGGAGACCCAGTACTTC. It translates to CASSLPLAGGEETQYF.